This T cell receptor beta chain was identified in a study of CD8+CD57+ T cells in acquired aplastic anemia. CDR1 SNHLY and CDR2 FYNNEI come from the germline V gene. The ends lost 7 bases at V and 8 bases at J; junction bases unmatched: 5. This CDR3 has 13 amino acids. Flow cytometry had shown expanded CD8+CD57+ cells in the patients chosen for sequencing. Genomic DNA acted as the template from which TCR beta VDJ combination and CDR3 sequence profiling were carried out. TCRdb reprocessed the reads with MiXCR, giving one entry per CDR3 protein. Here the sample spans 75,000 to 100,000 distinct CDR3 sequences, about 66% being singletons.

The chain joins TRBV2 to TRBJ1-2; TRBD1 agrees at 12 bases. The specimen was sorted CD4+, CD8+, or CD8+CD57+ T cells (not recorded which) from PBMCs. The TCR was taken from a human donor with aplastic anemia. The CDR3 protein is CASTGDRGQGYTF. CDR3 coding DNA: TGTGCCAGCACGGGGGACAGGGGGCAAGGCTACACCTTC.